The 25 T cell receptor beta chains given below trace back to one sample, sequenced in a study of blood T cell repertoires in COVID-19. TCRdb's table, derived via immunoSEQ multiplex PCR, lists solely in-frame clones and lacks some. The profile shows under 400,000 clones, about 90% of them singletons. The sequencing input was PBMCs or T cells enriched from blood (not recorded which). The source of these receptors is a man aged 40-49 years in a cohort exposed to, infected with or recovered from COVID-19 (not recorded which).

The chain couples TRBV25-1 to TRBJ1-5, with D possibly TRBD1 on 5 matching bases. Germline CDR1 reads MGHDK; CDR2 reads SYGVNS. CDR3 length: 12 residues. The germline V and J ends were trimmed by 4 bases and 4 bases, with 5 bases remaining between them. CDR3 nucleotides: TGTGCCAGCAGTGCAGGGAATCAGCCCCAGCATTTT. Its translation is CASSAGNQPQHF.

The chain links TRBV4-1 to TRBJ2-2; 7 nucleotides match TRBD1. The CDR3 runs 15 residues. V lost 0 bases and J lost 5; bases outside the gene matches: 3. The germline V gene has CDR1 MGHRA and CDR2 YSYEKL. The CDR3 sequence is CASSQDDRATGELFF. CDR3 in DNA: TGCGCCAGCAGCCAAGACGACAGGGCAACCGGGGAGCTGTTTTTT.

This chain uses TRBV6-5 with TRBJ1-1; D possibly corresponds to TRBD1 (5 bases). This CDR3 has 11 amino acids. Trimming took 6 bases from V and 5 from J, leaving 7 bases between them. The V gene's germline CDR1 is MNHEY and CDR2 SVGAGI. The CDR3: CASRGLTEAFF. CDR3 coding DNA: TGTGCCAGCAGGGGGCTAACTGAAGCTTTCTTT.

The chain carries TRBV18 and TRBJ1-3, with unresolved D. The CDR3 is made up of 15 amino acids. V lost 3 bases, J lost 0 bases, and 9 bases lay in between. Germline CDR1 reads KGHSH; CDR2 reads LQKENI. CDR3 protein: CASSPPESSGNTIYF. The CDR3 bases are TGTGCCAGCTCACCGCCGGAGAGCTCTGGAAACACCATATATTTT.

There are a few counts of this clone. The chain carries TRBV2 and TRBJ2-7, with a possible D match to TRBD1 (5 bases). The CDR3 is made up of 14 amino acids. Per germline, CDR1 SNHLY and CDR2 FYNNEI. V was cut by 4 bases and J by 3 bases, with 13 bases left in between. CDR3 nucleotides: TGTGCCAGCAGTGGGGGCATAGGAAACTACGAGCAGTACTTC. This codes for CASSGGIGNYEQYF.

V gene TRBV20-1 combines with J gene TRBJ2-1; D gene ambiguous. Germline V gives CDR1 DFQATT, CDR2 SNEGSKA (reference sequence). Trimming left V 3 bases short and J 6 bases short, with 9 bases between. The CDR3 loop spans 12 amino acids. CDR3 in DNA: TGCAGTGCTAGTGGCCCGCGCAATGAGCAGTTCTTC. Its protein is CSASGPRNEQFF.

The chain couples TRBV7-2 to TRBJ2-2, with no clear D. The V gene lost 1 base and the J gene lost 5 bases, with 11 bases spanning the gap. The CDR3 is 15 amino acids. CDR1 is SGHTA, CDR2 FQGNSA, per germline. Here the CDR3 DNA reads TGTGCCAGCAGCTTAGGTTCGCGGAGTACCGGGGAGCTGTTTTTT. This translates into CASSLGSRSTGELFF.

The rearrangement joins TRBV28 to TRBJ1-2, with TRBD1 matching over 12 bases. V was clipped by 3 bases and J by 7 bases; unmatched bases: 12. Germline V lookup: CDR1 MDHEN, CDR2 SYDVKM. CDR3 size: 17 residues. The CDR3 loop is CASSLMGQGAPRGGYTF. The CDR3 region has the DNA TGTGCCAGCAGTTTGATGGGACAGGGGGCGCCTAGAGGTGGCTACACCTTC.

DNA for the CDR3: TGTGCCAGCGAACTTACAGGGCGCTCTAGAGCCAACTATGGCTACACCTTC. Translation: CASELTGRSRANYGYTF. This chain joins TRBV5-5 and TRBJ1-2; D may be TRBD1 (6 bases). V lost 7 bases and J 2 bases, leaving 24 bases between the germline ends. Germline assignment: CDR1 SGHKS and CDR2 YYEKEE (reference sequence). The CDR3 sequence is 17 residues long.

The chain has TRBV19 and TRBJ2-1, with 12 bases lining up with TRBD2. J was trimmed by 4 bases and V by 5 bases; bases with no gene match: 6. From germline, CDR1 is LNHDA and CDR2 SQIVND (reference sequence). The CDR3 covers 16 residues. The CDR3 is CASSSRTSGIYNEQFF. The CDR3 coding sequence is TGTGCCAGTAGTTCCCGGACTAGCGGGATTTACAATGAGCAGTTCTTC.

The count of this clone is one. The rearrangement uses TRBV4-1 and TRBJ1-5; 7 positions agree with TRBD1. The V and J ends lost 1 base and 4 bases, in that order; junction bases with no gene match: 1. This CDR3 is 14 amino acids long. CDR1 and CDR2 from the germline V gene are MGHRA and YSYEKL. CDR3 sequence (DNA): TGCGCCAGCAGCCAAGTGGGACAGAATCAGCCCCAGCATTTT. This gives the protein CASSQVGQNQPQHF.

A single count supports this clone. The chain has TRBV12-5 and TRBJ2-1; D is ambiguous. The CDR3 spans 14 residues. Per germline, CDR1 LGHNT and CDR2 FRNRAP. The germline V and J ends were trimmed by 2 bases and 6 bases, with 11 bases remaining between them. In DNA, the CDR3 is TGTGCTAGTGGTTTGACCGACAACACCAATGAGCAGTTCTTC. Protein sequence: CASGLTDNTNEQFF.

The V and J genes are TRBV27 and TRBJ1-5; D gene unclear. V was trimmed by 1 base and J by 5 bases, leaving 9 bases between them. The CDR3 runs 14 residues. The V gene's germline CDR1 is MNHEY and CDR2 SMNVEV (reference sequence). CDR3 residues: CASSLLYSDQPQHF. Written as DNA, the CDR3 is TGTGCCAGCAGTTTATTGTACTCGGATCAGCCCCAGCATTTT.

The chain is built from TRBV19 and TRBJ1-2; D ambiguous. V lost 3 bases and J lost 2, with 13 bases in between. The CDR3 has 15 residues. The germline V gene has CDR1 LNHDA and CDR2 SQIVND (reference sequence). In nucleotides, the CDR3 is TGTGCCAGTAGTATTACAGTGAACCTCAACTATGGCTACACCTTC. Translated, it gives CASSITVNLNYGYTF. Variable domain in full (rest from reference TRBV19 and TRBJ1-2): DGGITQSPKYLFRKEGQNVTLSCEQNLNHDAMYWYRQDPGQGLRLIYYSQIVNDFQKGDIAEGYSVSREKKESFPLTVTSAQKNPTAFYLCASSITVNLNYGYTFGSGTRLTVV.

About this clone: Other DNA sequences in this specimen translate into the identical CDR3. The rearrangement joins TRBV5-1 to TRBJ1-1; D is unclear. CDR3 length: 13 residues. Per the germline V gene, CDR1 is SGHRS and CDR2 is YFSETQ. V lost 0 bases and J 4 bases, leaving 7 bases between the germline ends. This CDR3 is CASSLDPGTEAFF. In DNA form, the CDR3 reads TGCGCCAGCAGCTTGGATCCGGGCACTGAAGCTTTCTTT. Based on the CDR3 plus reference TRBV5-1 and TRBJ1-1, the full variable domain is KAGVTQTPRYLIKTRGQQVTLSCSPISGHRSVSWYQQTPGQGLQFLFEYFSETQRNKGNFPGRFSGRQFSNSRSEMNVSTLELGDSALYLCASSLDPGTEAFFGQGTRLTVV.

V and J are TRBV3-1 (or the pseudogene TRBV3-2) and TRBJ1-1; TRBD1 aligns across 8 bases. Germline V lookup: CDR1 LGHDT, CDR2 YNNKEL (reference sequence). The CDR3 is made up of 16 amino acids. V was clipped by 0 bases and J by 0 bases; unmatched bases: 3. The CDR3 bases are TGTGCCAGCAGCCAAGATCAGGGGGCACTGAACACTGAAGCTTTCTTT. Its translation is CASSQDQGALNTEAFF.

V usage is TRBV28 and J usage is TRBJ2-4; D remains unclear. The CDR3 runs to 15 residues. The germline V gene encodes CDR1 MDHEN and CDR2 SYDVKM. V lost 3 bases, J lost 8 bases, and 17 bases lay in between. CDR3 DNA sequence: TGTGCCAGCAGTTTTACCAATACGGCGGCGTACATTCAGTACTTC. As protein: CASSFTNTAAYIQYF. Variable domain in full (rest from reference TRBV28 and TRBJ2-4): DVKVTQSSRYLVKRTGEKVFLECVQDMDHENMFWYRQDPGLGLRLIYFSYDVKMKEKGDIPEGYSVSREKKERFSLILESASTNQTSMYLCASSFTNTAAYIQYFGAGTRLSVL.

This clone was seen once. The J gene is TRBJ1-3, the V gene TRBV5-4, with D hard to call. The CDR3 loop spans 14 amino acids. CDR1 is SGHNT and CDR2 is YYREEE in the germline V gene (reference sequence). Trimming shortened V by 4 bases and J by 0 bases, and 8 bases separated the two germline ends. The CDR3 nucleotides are TGTGCCAGCAGCAGCCCGATCTCTGGAAACACCATATATTTT. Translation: CASSSPISGNTIYF.

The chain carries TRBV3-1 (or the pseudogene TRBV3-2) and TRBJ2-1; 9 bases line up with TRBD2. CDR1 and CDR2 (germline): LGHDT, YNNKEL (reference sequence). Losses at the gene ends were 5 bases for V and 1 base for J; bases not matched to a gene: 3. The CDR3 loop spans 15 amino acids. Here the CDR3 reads CASSGAGGSYNEQFF. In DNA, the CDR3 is TGTGCCAGCAGCGGAGCGGGAGGATCCTACAATGAGCAGTTCTTC.

CDR3 coding DNA: TGTGCCAGCAGCTTATCAGTTTGGGGCTACACCTTC. It is translated as CASSLSVWGYTF. V and J are TRBV5-6 and TRBJ1-2; no clear D. Germline CDR1 reads SGHDT; CDR2 reads YYEEEE. This CDR3 is 12 amino acids long. V shed 2 bases and J shed 8 bases, with 10 bases lying between them.

CDR3 residues: CASRRSGINTGELFF. The CDR3 DNA reads TGTGCCAGCAGGCGTAGCGGGATTAACACCGGGGAGCTGTTTTTT. The rearrangement uses TRBV27 and TRBJ2-2, with 8 positions matching TRBD2. Germline trimming cut 6 bases from V and 2 bases from J; bases unmatched to any gene: 5. Germline lookup yields CDR1 MNHEY and CDR2 SMNVEV (reference sequence). This CDR3 has 15 amino acids.

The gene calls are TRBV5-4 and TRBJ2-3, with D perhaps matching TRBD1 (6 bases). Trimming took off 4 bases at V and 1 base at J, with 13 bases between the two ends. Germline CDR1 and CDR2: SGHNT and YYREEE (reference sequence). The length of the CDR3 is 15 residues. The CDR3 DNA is TGTGCCAGCAGCGCACAGGGCATAGGCACAGATACGCAGTATTTT. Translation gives CASSAQGIGTDTQYF. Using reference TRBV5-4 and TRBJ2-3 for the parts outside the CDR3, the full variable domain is ETGVTQSPTHLIKTRGQQVTLRCSSQSGHNTVSWYQQALGQGPQFIFQYYREEENGRGNFPPRFSGLQFPNYSSELNVNALELDDSALYLCASSAQGIGTDTQYFGPGTRLTVL.

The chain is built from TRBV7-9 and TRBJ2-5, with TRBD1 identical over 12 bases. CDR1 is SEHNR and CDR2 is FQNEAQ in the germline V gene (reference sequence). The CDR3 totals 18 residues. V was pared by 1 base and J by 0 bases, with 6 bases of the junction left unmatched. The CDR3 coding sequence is TGTGCCAGCAGCTTAGGTCTGTGGGACAGGGGGCACCAAGAGACCCAGTACTTC. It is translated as CASSLGLWDRGHQETQYF.

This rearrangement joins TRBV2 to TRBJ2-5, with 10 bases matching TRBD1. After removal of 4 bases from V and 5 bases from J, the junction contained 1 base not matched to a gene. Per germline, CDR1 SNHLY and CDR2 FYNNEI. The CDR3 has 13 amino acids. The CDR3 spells CASSGGQGETQYF. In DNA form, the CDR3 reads TGTGCCAGCAGTGGGGGACAGGGGGAGACCCAGTACTTC.

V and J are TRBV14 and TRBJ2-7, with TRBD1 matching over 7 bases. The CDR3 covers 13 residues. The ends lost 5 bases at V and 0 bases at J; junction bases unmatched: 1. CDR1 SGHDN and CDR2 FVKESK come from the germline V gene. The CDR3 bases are TGTGCCAGCAGCAGGGACAGCTCCTACGAGCAGTACTTC. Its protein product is CASSRDSSYEQYF.